The rows below give T cell receptor beta chains drawn from one sample of a study of T cells after somatic rescue of genetic block. The data were produced by immunoSEQ multiplex PCR, yet TCRdb's version contains in-frame clones alone and is incomplete. The sample carries 85,000 to 100,000 clones, about nine tenths recorded once. Sequencing used peripheral blood mononuclear cells (PBMCs). These receptors all come from a woman aged 18-35 years. CDR3s include the opening cysteine and the closing phenylalanine or tryptophan. D genes are given only for firm matches. Clone size is not always given. Where it is, it says once, few, many or a class for expanded clones.

v_call: TRBV11-1
clone_size: .
d_call: .
j_call: TRBJ1-3
cdr3_nt: TGTGCCAGCAGCTTAGGTTCGGGAGCTGGAAACACCATATATTTT
cdr3_aa: CASSLGSGAGNTIYF

v_call: TRBV5-1
clone_size: .
d_call: .
j_call: TRBJ2-1
cdr3_nt: TGCGCCAGCAGCTTGGTGACGGGAGTGAACAATGAGCAGTTCTTC
cdr3_aa: CASSLVTGVNNEQFF

v_call: TRBV11-3
clone_size: .
d_call: TRBD2
j_call: TRBJ2-1
cdr3_nt: TGTGCCAGCAGCCTAACACGTTCGGGGGGTGAGCAGTTCTTC
cdr3_aa: CASSLTRSGGEQFF

v_call: TRBV19
clone_size: .
d_call: .
j_call: TRBJ2-5
cdr3_nt: TGTGCCAGTAGTATTGGTAGGGGCCCGACCCTGTACCAAGAGACCCAGTACTTC
cdr3_aa: CASSIGRGPTLYQETQYF

v_call: TRBV10-3
clone_size: .
d_call: .
j_call: TRBJ1-1
cdr3_nt: TGTGCCATCAGTGAGTCTAAACGGCCTGAAGCTTTCTTT
cdr3_aa: CAISESKRPEAFF

v_call: TRBV29-1
clone_size: .
d_call: .
j_call: TRBJ2-5
cdr3_nt: TGCAGTTCCGGACGGCAAGAGACCCAGTACTTC
cdr3_aa: CSSGRQETQYF

v_call: TRBV19
clone_size: few
d_call: .
j_call: TRBJ1-1
cdr3_nt: TGTGCCAGTAGTATTGAGGGAACTGAAGCTTTCTTT
cdr3_aa: CASSIEGTEAFF

v_call: TRBV30
clone_size: few
d_call: .
j_call: TRBJ1-1
cdr3_nt: TGTGCCTGGAGTGTACGGAGGGGGGACACTGAAGCTTTCTTT
cdr3_aa: CAWSVRRGDTEAFF

v_call: TRBV27
clone_size: .
d_call: TRBD1
j_call: TRBJ2-1
cdr3_nt: TGTGCCAGCAGTCCCCGAGGGACAGGGAATGAGCAGTTCTTC
cdr3_aa: CASSPRGTGNEQFF

v_call: TRBV6-5
clone_size: .
d_call: .
j_call: TRBJ2-7
cdr3_nt: TGTGCCAGCAGTTACTCGTTGGCCCCGCGGCAGTACTTC
cdr3_aa: CASSYSLAPRQYF

v_call: TRBV5-1
clone_size: .
d_call: .
j_call: TRBJ2-3
cdr3_nt: TGCGCCAGCAGCCAACTGGACTGGATGGATACGCAGTATTTT
cdr3_aa: CASSQLDWMDTQYF